The sample holds many counts of the clone carrying this T cell receptor (beta chain). The antigen is undetermined. The V and J ends lost 6 bases and 0 bases respectively, with 11 bases between them. Per germline, CDR1 MDHEN and CDR2 SYDVKM. This CDR3 region has 14 residues. As part of library construction, unique molecular identifiers were attached to individual cDNA molecules. TCRdb re-called the 5' RACE reads with MiXCR, one entry per CDR3 protein. The table shows around 57,000 distinct CDR3 sequences, with about 9.9% occurring only once. This record comes from a study of early T cells in non-severe SARS-CoV-2 infection. Overall study: The authors sequenced bulk RNA from unsorted whole blood, leaving chains unpaired. General study findings and limits: VDJdb matching favored anti-spike CD8 responses, missing private and CD4 specificities.

The receptor's source is an adult who was a healthcare worker with PCR-confirmed SARS-CoV-2 infection or an uninfected control (not recorded which). This sequence joins TRBV28 and TRBJ2-5, with D unclear. The source material was whole blood. CDR3 DNA: TGTGCCAGCAGACTAACCCCGTACCAAGAGACCCAGTACTTC. Translated: CASRLTPYQETQYF.